This TCR beta chain was found in a study of technical replicates of blood from a handful of donors. This CDR3 is 16 amino acids long. Germline V gene data show CDR1 as SSHAT and CDR2 as FNYEAQ (reference sequence). As regards this clone: A read error may produce the germline difference seen at one junction end.

Produced via immunoSEQ multiplex PCR; TCRdb's table is partial and in-frame only. Of approximately 50,000 clones listed, approximately 94% were seen once; the top ten hold about 0.37%. The source of this sequence is a human donor in good health. Sequenced input: T cells isolated from PBMCs. V and J are TRBV7-7 and TRBJ2-1, with 13 nucleotides matching TRBD2. CDR3 region: CASSRTSGSSYNEQFF. As DNA, the CDR3 is TGTGCTAGCAGCCGGACTAGCGGGAGTTCCTACAATGAGCAGTTCTTC.